This T cell receptor beta chain was retrieved from a study of immune evolution from preneoplasia to lung adenocarcinoma. Whole-study findings and limits: Normal lung had the highest top T cell clone frequencies.

On this clone: What it recognizes is unknown. An end of the junction does not agree with germline; a read error may underlie this.

Patients had resection in Japan or China between the mid-2010s and the late 2010s. Histologic diagnosis was independently verified by two lung pathologists. Nucleic acids came from premalignant or tumor cells enriched by macro-dissection. Germline CDR1 is SEHNR and CDR2 is FQNEAQ (reference sequence). This CDR3 spans 11 amino acids. Clones were read by immunoSEQ multiplex PCR, and TCRdb kept only the in-frame ones, dropping some. The table lists thousands of clones, more than 65% of them singletons, with less than 7.5% in the top ten. The chain links TRBV7-9 to TRBJ2-7, with TRBD1 matching 7 bases. The sequence came from a person aged 45 to 69 with lung adenocarcinoma. The sample was FFPE minimally invasive lung adenocarcinoma tissue. In DNA, the CDR3 is TGTGCCAGCAGCTTAGACTCGGACAGGTCCTTC. Translation: CASSLDSDRSF.